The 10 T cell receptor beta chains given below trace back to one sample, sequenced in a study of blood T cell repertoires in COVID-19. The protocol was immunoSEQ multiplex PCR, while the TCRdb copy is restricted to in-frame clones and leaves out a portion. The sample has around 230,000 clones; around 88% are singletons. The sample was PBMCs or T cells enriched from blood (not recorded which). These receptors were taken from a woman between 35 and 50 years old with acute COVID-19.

The CDR3 DNA reads TGTGCCAGCAGTCTGCGGACAGGGAATGGCTACACCTTC. This sequence encodes CASSLRTGNGYTF. The chain joins TRBV6-5 to TRBJ1-2; TRBD1 aligns across 8 bases. Trimming cost V 5 bases and J 6 bases; bases outside gene matches: 5. Germline values: CDR1 MNHEY, CDR2 SVGAGI. The CDR3 has 13 amino acids.

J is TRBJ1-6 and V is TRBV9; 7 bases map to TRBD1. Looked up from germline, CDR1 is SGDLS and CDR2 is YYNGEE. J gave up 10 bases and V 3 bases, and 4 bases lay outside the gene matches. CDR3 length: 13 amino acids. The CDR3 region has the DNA TGTGCCAGCAGCGGACAGGGAGCCTCACCCCTCCACTTT. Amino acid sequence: CASSGQGASPLHF.

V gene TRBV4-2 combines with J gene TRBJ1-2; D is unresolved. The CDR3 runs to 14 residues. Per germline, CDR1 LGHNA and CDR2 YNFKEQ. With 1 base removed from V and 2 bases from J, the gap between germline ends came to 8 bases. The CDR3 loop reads CASSQATKNYGYTF. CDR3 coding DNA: TGTGCCAGCAGCCAAGCCACAAAAAACTATGGCTACACCTTC.

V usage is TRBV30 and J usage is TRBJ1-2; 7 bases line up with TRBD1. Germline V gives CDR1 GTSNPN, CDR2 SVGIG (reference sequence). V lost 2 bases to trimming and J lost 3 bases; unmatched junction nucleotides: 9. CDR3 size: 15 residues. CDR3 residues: CAWSRTVQGDYGYTF. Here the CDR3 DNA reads TGTGCCTGGAGTAGGACAGTGCAGGGGGACTATGGCTACACCTTC. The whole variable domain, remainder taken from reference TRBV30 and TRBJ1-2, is SQTIHQWPATLVQPVGSPLSLECTVEGTSNPNLYWYRQAAGRGLQLLFYSVGIGQISSEVPQNLSASRPQDRQFILSSKKLLLSDSGFYLCAWSRTVQGDYGYTFGSGTRLTVV.

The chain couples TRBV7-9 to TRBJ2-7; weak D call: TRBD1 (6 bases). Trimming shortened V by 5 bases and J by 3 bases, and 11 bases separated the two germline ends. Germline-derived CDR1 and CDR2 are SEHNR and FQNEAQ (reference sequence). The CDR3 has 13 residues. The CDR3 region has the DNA TGTGCCAGCAGCGGACAACAGGGCTACGAGCAGTACGTC. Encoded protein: CASSGQQGYEQYV.

The CDR3 is CASSPGYNYGYTF. The DNA for the CDR3 is TGTGCCAGCTCCCCCGGTTATAACTATGGCTACACCTTC. V and J are TRBV18 and TRBJ1-2, with D unresolved. Trimming took off 6 bases at V and 1 base at J, with 9 bases between the two ends. Germline CDR1 reads KGHSH; CDR2 reads LQKENI. This CDR3 contains 13 residues. The full variable domain, in which reference TRBV18 and TRBJ1-2 provide the parts outside the CDR3, is NAGVMQNPRHLVRRRGQEARLRCSPMKGHSHVYWYRQLPEEGLKFMVYLQKENIIDESGMPKERFSAEFPKEGPSILRIQQVVRGDSAAYFCASSPGYNYGYTFGSGTRLTVV.

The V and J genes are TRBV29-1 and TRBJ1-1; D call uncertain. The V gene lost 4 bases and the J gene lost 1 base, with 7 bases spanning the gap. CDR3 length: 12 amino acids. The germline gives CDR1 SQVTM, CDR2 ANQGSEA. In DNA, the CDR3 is TGCAGCGTTGCGTACAAGAACACTGAAGCTTTCTTT. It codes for CSVAYKNTEAFF.

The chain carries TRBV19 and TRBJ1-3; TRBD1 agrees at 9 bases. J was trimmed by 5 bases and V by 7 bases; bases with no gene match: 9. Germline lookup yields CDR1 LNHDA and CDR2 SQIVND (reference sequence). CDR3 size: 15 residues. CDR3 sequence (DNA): TGTGCCAGTACCCCATATGGACAGGGGAGAAACACCATATATTTT. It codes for CASTPYGQGRNTIYF.

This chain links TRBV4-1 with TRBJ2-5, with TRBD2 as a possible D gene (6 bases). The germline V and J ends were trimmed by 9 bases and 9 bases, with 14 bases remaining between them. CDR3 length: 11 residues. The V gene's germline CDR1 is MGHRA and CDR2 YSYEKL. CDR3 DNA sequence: TGCGCCAGTTCTAGCGATTGGGCCCAGTACTTC. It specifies CASSSDWAQYF.

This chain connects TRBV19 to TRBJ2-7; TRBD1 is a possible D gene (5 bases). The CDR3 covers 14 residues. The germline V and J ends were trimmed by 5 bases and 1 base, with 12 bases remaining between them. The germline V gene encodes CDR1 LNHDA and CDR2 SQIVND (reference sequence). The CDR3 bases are TGTGCCAGTAGTCCGACCCAGGGATCCTACGAGCAGTACTTC. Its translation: CASSPTQGSYEQYF.